What follows describes a single T cell receptor beta chain. The antigen remains unidentified. This sample was included in a study of shared clonotypes between healthy human individuals. The study's findings and limits: Naive subsets typically showed greater estimated richness than memory subsets.

CCR7-negative CD45RA+ TemRA cells were pooled with CD45RO+ cells for CD8 memory. Germline V CDR1 and CDR2: MDHEN, SYDVKM. Trimming took 1 base from V and 6 from J, leaving 16 bases between them. The CDR3 is 16 residues long. Clones were read by immunoSEQ multiplex PCR, and TCRdb kept only the in-frame ones, dropping some. Among about 380,000 clones listed, roughly 96% were seen once. The receptor was isolated from a man younger than 45 in good health. The chain employs TRBV28 and TRBJ1-5; D might be TRBD1 (6 bases). Sequenced material: memory CD8+ T cells sorted from blood. Subset noted: CD45RO+ cells pooled with CCR7-negative TemRA cells. The CDR3 DNA reads TGTGCCAGCAGTTTATACAGGGTCTTGGGTATTCAGCCCCAGCATTTT. Amino acid sequence: CASSLYRVLGIQPQHF.